These 4 T cell receptor beta chains came from one sample sequenced in a study of T-cell memory formation after mild COVID-19. TCRdb re-analysed the 5' RACE reads in MiXCR, keeping a single row per CDR3 protein. Seen here are around 200,000 distinct CDR3 sequences, less than 20% observed once, and the top ten hold roughly 3.8%. Material for sequencing was PBMCs or a T cell subset sorted from them (not recorded which). The receptors here all came from a man younger than 35 who had mild COVID-19 (a few samples of this study predate the infection). Cell type and time point are not known.

Only a few counts were recorded for this clonotype. The chain combines TRBV10-3 with TRBJ2-7; D gene ambiguous. CDR3 length: 14 residues. Trimming cost V 6 bases and J 0 bases, with 12 bases left between them. Germline values: CDR1 ENHRY, CDR2 SYGVKD. For the CDR3, the DNA is TGTGCCATCAGGTCAGTTGGTTCCTCCTACGAGCAGTACTTC. It yields the protein CAIRSVGSSYEQYF.

The genes are TRBV6-2 or TRBV6-3 and TRBJ2-5, with TRBD1 matching 10 bases. In germline, CDR1 is MNHEY, CDR2 SVGEGT. J was trimmed by 7 bases and V by 2 bases; bases with no gene match: 7. The CDR3 length is 15 residues. For the CDR3, the DNA is TGTGCCAGCAGTTACCTTCCGGGACAGGGGTGGACCCAGTACTTC. Protein product: CASSYLPGQGWTQYF.

This clonotype has only a few counts. The chain joins TRBV5-1 to TRBJ2-3; tentatively, D is TRBD2 (5 bases). The CDR3 spans 13 residues. The V end was cut by 4 bases, the J end by 8 bases, with 14 bases between. Germline lookup yields CDR1 SGHRS and CDR2 YFSETQ. The CDR3, as DNA: TGCGCCAGCAGCCCCTGGGGAGACGGTACGCAGTATTTT. Translated: CASSPWGDGTQYF.

The J gene is TRBJ2-3, the V gene TRBV5-1, with 7 bases that match TRBD1. V gave up 4 bases and J gave up 3 bases; unmatched junction bases: 8. The germline V gene encodes CDR1 SGHRS and CDR2 YFSETQ. This CDR3 contains 15 residues. The CDR3 DNA is TGCGCCAGCAGCCCGGGACAGACCGGGACAGATACGCAGTATTTT. This gives the protein CASSPGQTGTDTQYF.